One and the same sample provided the 21 T cell receptor beta chains below, sequenced in a study of blood T cell repertoires in COVID-19. Sequencing was performed with immunoSEQ multiplex PCR; in TCRdb, only in-frame clones are kept and a portion is missing. The data hold about 210,000 clones, with more than 75% observed a single time. Sequenced input: peripheral blood. These receptors all come from a human donor in a cohort sampled during active COVID-19.

This clone was seen a single time. The rearrangement uses TRBV7-2 and TRBJ2-7, with TRBD2 as a possible D gene (7 bases). Trimming cost V 4 bases and J 6 bases, with 19 bases left between them. CDR1 and CDR2 from the germline V gene are SGHTA and FQGNSA. The CDR3 runs to 15 residues. The CDR3 loop is CASSSPRGGAVEQYF. CDR3 sequence (DNA): TGTGCCAGCAGCTCCCCGAGGGGGGGGGCGGTCGAGCAGTACTTC.

The chain joins TRBV5-6 to TRBJ2-5, with 7 bases that match TRBD2. Germline V gene data show CDR1 as SGHDT and CDR2 as YYEEEE. V shed 4 bases, J shed 6 bases, and the junction held 9 bases outside the gene matches. This CDR3 region has 14 residues. DNA of the CDR3: TGTGCCAGCAGCACCCCGGGGGGATACAAGACCCAGTACTTC. It specifies CASSTPGGYKTQYF.

This clone was seen many times. CDR3 nucleotide sequence: TGCGCCAGCAGCTTGGCCAGGGGCGGGAACACCGGGGAGCTGTTTTTT. Translation gives CASSLARGGNTGELFF. This chain uses TRBV5-1 with TRBJ2-2; the D gene is possibly TRBD1 (6 bases). Trimming took off 0 bases at V and 1 base at J, with 10 bases between the two ends. The CDR3 runs 16 residues. From germline, CDR1 is SGHRS and CDR2 YFSETQ.

CDR3 DNA sequence: TGTGCCATCAGTGATCCCGAACGGGACACGGGAGGGTACGAGCAGTACTTC. Its translation is CAISDPERDTGGYEQYF. The chain joins TRBV10-3 to TRBJ2-7, with 8 bases matching TRBD2. Looked up from germline, CDR1 is ENHRY and CDR2 is SYGVKD. With 3 bases clipped from V and 4 bases from J, the junction kept 14 bases outside the gene matches. CDR3 length equals 17 residues.

V and J are TRBV7-2 and TRBJ1-1, with a possible D match to TRBD1 (5 bases). This CDR3 comprises 17 residues. CDR1 and CDR2 from the germline V gene are SGHTA and FQGNSA. V lost 7 bases to trimming and J lost 2 bases, with 23 bases between them. DNA for the CDR3: TGTGCCAGCACCCCCTCCGGGCTGCCGCAGGGCAACACTGAAGCTTTCTTT. Translating gives CASTPSGLPQGNTEAFF.

The CDR3 sequence: CAIRPRSGRNTEAFF. The CDR3 coding sequence is TGTGCCATCAGACCACGCTCCGGGAGGAACACTGAAGCTTTCTTT. The genes are TRBV10-3 and TRBJ1-1; unclear D gene. V was clipped by 6 bases and J by 1 base, with 15 bases between them. Per germline, CDR1 ENHRY and CDR2 SYGVKD. This CDR3 spans 15 amino acids.

The gene calls are TRBV28 and TRBJ1-1; D is undetermined. Germline V gene sequence: CDR1 MDHEN, CDR2 SYDVKM. The CDR3 sequence is 14 residues long. Trimming took 8 bases from V and 5 from J, leaving 18 bases between them. The DNA for the CDR3 is TGTGCCAGCCCCCCGACGGGGAGGAGAACTGAAGCTTTCTTT. Its protein is CASPPTGRRTEAFF. Drawing the rest from reference TRBV28 and TRBJ1-1, the complete variable domain is DVKVTQSSRYLVKRTGEKVFLECVQDMDHENMFWYRQDPGLGLRLIYFSYDVKMKEKGDIPEGYSVSREKKERFSLILESASTNQTSMYLCASPPTGRRTEAFFGQGTRLTVV.

The V gene is TRBV6-5, the J gene TRBJ1-2, with D possibly TRBD1 on 5 matching bases. CDR1 MNHEY and CDR2 SVGAGI come from the germline V gene. Trimming removed 8 bases from V and 5 bases from J, with 21 bases in between. This CDR3 spans 15 amino acids. CDR3 residues: CASVPTPGQIYGYTF. The CDR3 DNA reads as TGTGCCAGCGTCCCCACGCCCGGACAAATTTATGGCTACACCTTC.

This chain uses TRBV5-1 with TRBJ2-3; weak D call: TRBD1 (6 bases). V lost 4 bases and J lost 2, with 17 bases in between. This CDR3 spans 16 amino acids. Germline assignment: CDR1 SGHRS and CDR2 YFSETQ. CDR3 sequence reads: CASSQTGTLITDTQYF. CDR3 bases: TGCGCCAGCAGCCAAACCGGGACACTCATCACAGATACGCAGTATTTT.

This clone was seen more than once but under ten times. This chain connects TRBV7-9 to TRBJ2-3; D is possibly TRBD1 (6 bases). CDR1 and CDR2 (germline): SEHNR, FQNEAQ (reference sequence). This CDR3 contains 15 residues. Trimming took 1 base from V and 2 from J, leaving 10 bases between them. The CDR3 sequence is CASSLGTVNTDTQYF. DNA of the CDR3: TGTGCCAGCAGCTTAGGGACAGTGAACACAGATACGCAGTATTTT.

The chain employs TRBV4-1 and TRBJ2-3, with TRBD2 as a possible D gene (5 bases). Germline-derived CDR1 and CDR2 are MGHRA and YSYEKL. There are 15 residues in the CDR3. V was shortened by 2 bases and J by 2 bases, with 11 bases between the two germline ends. The CDR3 DNA is TGCGCCAGCAGCCAAATAGGACTGAACACAGATACGCAGTATTTT. It yields the protein CASSQIGLNTDTQYF.

The rearrangement links TRBV3-1 (or the pseudogene TRBV3-2) to TRBJ1-6; D is possibly TRBD1 (6 bases). The CDR3 is made up of 14 amino acids. Germline CDR1 reads LGHDT; CDR2 reads YNNKEL (reference sequence). V lost 0 bases and J 11 bases, leaving 11 bases between the germline ends. Here the CDR3 DNA reads TGTGCCAGCAGCCAAGAATGGGGGCGGACACCCCTCCACTTT. Protein sequence: CASSQEWGRTPLHF.

This clone has just one count. This chain's CDR3 is CASSLWVSGNTDTQYF. Written as DNA, the CDR3 is TGTGCCAGCAGTTTATGGGTTAGCGGCAACACAGATACGCAGTATTTT. The rearrangement links TRBV27 to TRBJ2-3; D may be TRBD2 (6 bases). Trimming shortened V by 1 base and J by 2 bases, and 13 bases separated the two germline ends. Germline V gene sequence: CDR1 MNHEY, CDR2 SMNVEV (reference sequence). The CDR3 sequence is 16 residues long.

V is TRBV4-1 and J is TRBJ2-7, with TRBD1 matching 8 bases. After removal of 3 bases from V and 5 bases from J, the junction contained 12 bases not matched to a gene. The germline V gene encodes CDR1 MGHRA and CDR2 YSYEKL. This CDR3 spans 16 amino acids. The CDR3 here is CASSQSWTGFLNEQYF. The CDR3 region has the DNA TGCGCCAGCAGCCAGTCCTGGACAGGGTTCTTGAACGAGCAGTACTTC.

The chain combines TRBV7-2 with TRBJ1-4; tentatively, D is TRBD1 (6 bases). CDR1 and CDR2 from the germline V gene are SGHTA and FQGNSA. This CDR3 comprises 15 residues. V lost 3 bases, J lost 2 bases, and 10 bases lay in between. The CDR3 region has the DNA TGTGCCAGCAGCTTTAACAGGGCCACTAATGAAAAACTGTTTTTT. This translates into CASSFNRATNEKLFF.

The V gene is TRBV19, the J gene TRBJ2-1; D unclear. Trimming took 5 bases from V and 2 from J, leaving 7 bases between them. Germline V lookup: CDR1 LNHDA, CDR2 SQIVND (reference sequence). CDR3 size: 13 residues. The CDR3 loop is CASSRGTYNEQFF. CDR3 nucleotides: TGTGCCAGTAGTCGAGGCACCTACAATGAGCAGTTCTTC.

V and J are TRBV6-5 and TRBJ1-6; tentatively, D is TRBD1 (5 bases). This CDR3 region has 15 residues. The V gene lost 0 bases and the J gene lost 10 bases, with 13 bases spanning the gap. Germline V gene data show CDR1 as MNHEY and CDR2 as SVGAGI. CDR3 in amino acids: CASSYSEGRGSPLHF. The CDR3, as DNA: TGTGCCAGCAGTTACTCAGAGGGGAGGGGATCACCCCTCCACTTT.

V usage is TRBV20-1 and J usage is TRBJ2-3; 10 positions match TRBD2. The CDR3 totals 14 residues. Germline V gives CDR1 DFQATT, CDR2 SNEGSKA (reference sequence). V was pared by 3 bases and J by 10 bases, with 10 bases of the junction left unmatched. Here the CDR3 reads CSASGLAGAPAQYF. The CDR3 DNA reads as TGCAGTGCTAGTGGGCTAGCGGGAGCCCCAGCGCAGTATTTT.

The chain uses TRBV27 and TRBJ2-5, with 7 bases matching TRBD1. The junction had 12 bases not matched to a gene; V was cut back by 3 bases and J by 2 bases. The CDR3 is 17 residues long. Germline assignment: CDR1 MNHEY and CDR2 SMNVEV (reference sequence). The CDR3: CASSFIEQAGGQETQYF. CDR3 nucleotides: TGTGCCAGCAGTTTCATCGAACAGGCAGGGGGACAAGAGACCCAGTACTTC.

The chain joins TRBV14 to TRBJ1-1, with 7 bases fitting TRBD1. Germline V lookup: CDR1 SGHDN, CDR2 FVKESK. V was clipped by 4 bases and J by 1 base; unmatched bases: 9. This CDR3 contains 16 residues. The CDR3 reads CASSRLGQTRNTEAFF. The CDR3 nucleotides are TGTGCCAGCAGCCGACTGGGACAGACAAGGAACACTGAAGCTTTCTTT.

This sequence joins TRBV3-1 (or the pseudogene TRBV3-2) and TRBJ2-5; 10 nucleotides align to TRBD1. Germline CDR1 reads LGHDT; CDR2 reads YNNKEL (reference sequence). The CDR3 covers 16 residues. V lost 2 bases to trimming and J lost 4 bases; unmatched junction nucleotides: 7. The DNA for the CDR3 is TGTGCCAGCAGCCAATTGGGACAGGGGCGGGGAGAGACCCAGTACTTC. The encoded protein is CASSQLGQGRGETQYF.